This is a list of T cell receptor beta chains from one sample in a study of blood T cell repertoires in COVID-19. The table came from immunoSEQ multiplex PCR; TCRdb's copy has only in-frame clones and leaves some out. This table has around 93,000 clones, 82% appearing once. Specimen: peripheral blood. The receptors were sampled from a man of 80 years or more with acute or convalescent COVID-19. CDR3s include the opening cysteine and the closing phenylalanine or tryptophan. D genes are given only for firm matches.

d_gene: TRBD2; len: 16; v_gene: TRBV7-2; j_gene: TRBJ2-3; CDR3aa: CASSRRGGPPGGEQYF; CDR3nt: TGTGCCAGCAGCCGCCGGGGGGGACCCCCCGGTGGGGAGCAGTATTTT
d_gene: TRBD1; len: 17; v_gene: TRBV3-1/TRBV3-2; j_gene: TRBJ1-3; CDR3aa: CASSSPGTGGGGNTIYF; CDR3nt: TGTGCCAGCAGCAGTCCCGGGACAGGGGGCGGCGGAAACACCATATATTTT
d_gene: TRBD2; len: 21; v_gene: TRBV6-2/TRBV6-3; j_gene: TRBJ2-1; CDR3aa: CASRYPTGTSGRGPSYNEQFF; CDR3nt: TGTGCCAGCAGATACCCCACCGGGACTAGCGGGAGGGGACCCTCCTACAATGAGCAGTTCTTC
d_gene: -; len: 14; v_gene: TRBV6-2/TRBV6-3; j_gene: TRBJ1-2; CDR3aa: CASSQAGTNYGYTF; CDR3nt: TGTGCCAGCAGTCAGGCCGGGACTAACTATGGCTACACCTTC
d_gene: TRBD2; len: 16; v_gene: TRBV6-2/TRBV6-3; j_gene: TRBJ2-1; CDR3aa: CASSLTSGSASNEQFF; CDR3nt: TGTGCCAGCAGCCTGACTAGCGGGAGTGCTTCCAATGAGCAGTTCTTC
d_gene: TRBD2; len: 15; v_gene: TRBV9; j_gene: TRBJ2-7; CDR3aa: CASSGGGAGVYEQYF; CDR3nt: TGTGCCAGCTCCGGGGGGGGAGCGGGAGTCTACGAGCAGTACTTC
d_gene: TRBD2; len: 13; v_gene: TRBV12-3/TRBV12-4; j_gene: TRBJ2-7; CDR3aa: CASTYSRGGEQYF; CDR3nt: TGTGCCAGCACCTACTCTCGGGGGGGCGAGCAGTACTTC
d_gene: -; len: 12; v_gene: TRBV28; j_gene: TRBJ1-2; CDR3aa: CASISDIYGYTF; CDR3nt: TGTGCCAGCATCTCAGATATCTATGGCTACACCTTC
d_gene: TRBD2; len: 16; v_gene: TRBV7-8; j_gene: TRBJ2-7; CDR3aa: CASSRTATGLNYEQYF; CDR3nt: TGTGCCAGCAGCCGGACGGCTACGGGACTAAACTACGAGCAGTACTTC
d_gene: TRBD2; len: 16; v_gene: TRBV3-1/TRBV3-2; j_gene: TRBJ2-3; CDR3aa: CASSQEVAGGTDTQYF; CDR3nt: TGTGCCAGCAGCCAAGAGGTAGCGGGGGGCACAGATACGCAGTATTTT
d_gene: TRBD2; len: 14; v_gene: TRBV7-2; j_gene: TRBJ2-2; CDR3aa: CASGGRPNTGELFF; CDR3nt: TGTGCCAGCGGCGGGAGGCCGAACACCGGGGAGCTGTTTTTT